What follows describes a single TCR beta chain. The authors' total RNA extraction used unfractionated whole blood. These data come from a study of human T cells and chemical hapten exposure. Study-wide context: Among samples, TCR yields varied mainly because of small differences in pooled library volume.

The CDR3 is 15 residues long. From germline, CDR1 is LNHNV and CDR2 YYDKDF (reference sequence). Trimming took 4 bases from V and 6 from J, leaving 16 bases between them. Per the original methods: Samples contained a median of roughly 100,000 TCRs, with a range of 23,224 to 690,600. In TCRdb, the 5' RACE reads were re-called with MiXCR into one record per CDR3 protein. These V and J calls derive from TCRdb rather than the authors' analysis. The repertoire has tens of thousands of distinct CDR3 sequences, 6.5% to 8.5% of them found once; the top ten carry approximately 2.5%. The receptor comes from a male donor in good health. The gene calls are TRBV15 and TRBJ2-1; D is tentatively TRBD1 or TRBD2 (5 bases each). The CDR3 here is CATSNRDRSTNEQFF. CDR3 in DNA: TGTGCCACCAGCAACCGGGACCGCTCGACCAATGAGCAGTTCTTC.